These 3 T cell receptor beta chains were all obtained from the same sample, sequenced in a study of OX40 agonist ivuxolimab in advanced cancers. Assay: immunoSEQ multiplex PCR; the TCRdb copy retains only in-frame clones and omits some. The table has roughly 48,000 clones, around 80% seen once. The sample consisted of CD4+ or CD8+ T cells sorted from blood, taken in a trial of the OX40 agonist ivuxolimab. The receptors here all came from an adult with an advanced solid tumor such as melanoma, head and neck, liver or kidney cancer.

This clone was recorded a few times. V and J are TRBV6-6 and TRBJ2-7, with 8 positions matching TRBD1. V gave up 8 bases and J gave up 0 bases; unmatched junction bases: 6. The CDR3 is 14 residues long. Looked up from germline, CDR1 is MNHNY and CDR2 is SVGAGI (reference sequence). The CDR3 loop reads CASSDRESSYEQYF. For the CDR3, the DNA is TGTGCCAGCTCGGACAGGGAGAGCTCCTACGAGCAGTACTTC.

The CDR3, as DNA: TGTGCCATTCGGTACAGGGGTGACACTGAAGCTTTCTTT. Residues: CAIRYRGDTEAFF. The rearrangement links TRBV10-3 to TRBJ1-1, with TRBD1 matching 7 bases. The germline V gene has CDR1 ENHRY and CDR2 SYGVKD. The CDR3 runs to 13 residues. The V and J ends lost 9 bases and 3 bases, in that order; junction bases with no gene match: 7.

V and J are TRBV30 and TRBJ1-5; perhaps TRBD1 as D (5 bases). Trimming took off 7 bases at V and 3 bases at J, with 16 bases between the two ends. The CDR3 length is 14 residues. Germline V lookup: CDR1 GTSNPN, CDR2 SVGIG (reference sequence). The CDR3 here is CASGDWGNNQPQHF. The CDR3 DNA reads as TGTGCCTCCGGTGATTGGGGGAACAATCAGCCCCAGCATTTT.